This is a list of T cell receptor beta chains from one sample in a study of T cell changes during pregnancy in multiple sclerosis. The assay was immunoSEQ multiplex PCR, and TCRdb's table has in-frame clones only and misses some. Here the sample spans approximately 100,000 clones, about nine tenths being singletons. The specimen was peripheral blood, collected after pregnancy. The receptors shown here come from a female donor with multiple sclerosis, enrolled in a pregnancy study. Both conserved end residues are part of each CDR3. A D gene is named only where the DNA matches it firmly. Clone size is shown for a subset of rows, as once, few, many or a class of expanded clone.

clone size: once; D gene: NA; J gene: TRBJ2-1; V gene: TRBV6-1; CDR3 protein: CASTTWSSYNEQFF; CDR3 DNA: TGTGCCAGCACAACTTGGAGCTCCTACAATGAGCAGTTCTTC
clone size: NA; D gene: TRBD2; J gene: TRBJ2-7; V gene: TRBV13; CDR3 protein: CASSSPSGGSYEQYF; CDR3 DNA: TGTGCCAGCAGCTCCCCTAGCGGGGGCTCCTACGAGCAGTACTTC
clone size: NA; D gene: NA; J gene: TRBJ1-2; V gene: TRBV11-2; CDR3 protein: CASSFRVFGYTF; CDR3 DNA: TGTGCCAGCAGCTTTCGAGTTTTTGGCTACACCTTC
clone size: NA; D gene: TRBD1; J gene: TRBJ2-2; V gene: TRBV5-1; CDR3 protein: CASSWDRDTGELFF; CDR3 DNA: TGCGCCAGCAGCTGGGACAGGGACACCGGGGAGCTGTTTTTT
clone size: NA; D gene: TRBD1; J gene: TRBJ1-2; V gene: TRBV6-5; CDR3 protein: CASSYSTGYYGYTF; CDR3 DNA: TGTGCCAGCAGTTACTCGACAGGGTACTATGGCTACACCTTC
clone size: NA; D gene: TRBD1; J gene: TRBJ1-2; V gene: TRBV4-1; CDR3 protein: CASSLDGQGAGGYTF; CDR3 DNA: TGCGCCAGCAGCCTCGATGGACAGGGGGCAGGAGGCTACACCTTC
clone size: NA; D gene: TRBD2; J gene: TRBJ2-7; V gene: TRBV30; CDR3 protein: CAWRPPGGDYEQYF; CDR3 DNA: TGTGCCTGGAGGCCACCGGGGGGGGATTACGAGCAGTACTTC
clone size: NA; D gene: TRBD1; J gene: TRBJ2-7; V gene: TRBV2; CDR3 protein: CATRQGISYEQYF; CDR3 DNA: TGTGCCACCCGACAGGGTATCTCCTACGAGCAGTACTTC
clone size: NA; D gene: NA; J gene: TRBJ2-7; V gene: TRBV29-1; CDR3 protein: CSVVRGVYEQYF; CDR3 DNA: TGCAGCGTTGTCAGGGGTGTATACGAGCAGTACTTC
clone size: NA; D gene: NA; J gene: TRBJ1-5; V gene: TRBV4-1; CDR3 protein: CASSQTPTDYNQPQHF; CDR3 DNA: TGCGCCAGCAGCCAAACCCCGACAGATTACAATCAGCCCCAGCATTTT
clone size: NA; D gene: NA; J gene: TRBJ1-1; V gene: TRBV29-1; CDR3 protein: CSVEGPEGAFF; CDR3 DNA: TGCAGCGTTGAAGGCCCCGAGGGAGCTTTCTTT
clone size: NA; D gene: NA; J gene: TRBJ1-1; V gene: TRBV18; CDR3 protein: CASSPSQNTEAFF; CDR3 DNA: TGTGCCAGCTCACCATCACAGAACACTGAAGCTTTCTTT
clone size: NA; D gene: NA; J gene: TRBJ2-6; V gene: TRBV7-3; CDR3 protein: CASSLGGAGANVLTF; CDR3 DNA: TGTGCCAGCAGCTTAGGAGGGGCTGGGGCCAACGTCCTGACTTTC
clone size: NA; D gene: NA; J gene: TRBJ1-1; V gene: TRBV27; CDR3 protein: CASNISDSDATNTEAFF; CDR3 DNA: TGTGCCAGCAATATATCTGACAGCGACGCTACTAACACTGAAGCTTTCTTT
clone size: NA; D gene: NA; J gene: TRBJ1-3; V gene: TRBV7-8; CDR3 protein: CASVASLGNTIYF; CDR3 DNA: TGTGCCAGCGTCGCGAGCCTCGGAAACACCATATATTTT
clone size: NA; D gene: TRBD2; J gene: TRBJ2-5; V gene: TRBV18; CDR3 protein: CASSPRVAGGLQETQYF; CDR3 DNA: TGTGCCAGCTCACCCCGAGTAGCGGGGGGTCTCCAAGAGACCCAGTACTTC
clone size: NA; D gene: NA; J gene: TRBJ2-1; V gene: TRBV14; CDR3 protein: CASSRTIYGQSQNVDNEQFF; CDR3 DNA: TGTGCCAGCAGCCGTACTATATACGGACAGAGCCAAAACGTTGACAATGAGCAGTTCTTC
clone size: once; D gene: TRBD1; J gene: TRBJ1-5; V gene: TRBV6-1; CDR3 protein: CASSVEGALQPQHF; CDR3 DNA: TGTGCCAGCAGTGTGGAGGGGGCACTTCAGCCCCAGCATTTT
clone size: NA; D gene: NA; J gene: TRBJ1-3; V gene: TRBV6-5; CDR3 protein: CASRVNRRSGNTIYF; CDR3 DNA: TGTGCCAGCAGGGTGAACAGAAGGTCTGGAAACACCATATATTTT
clone size: NA; D gene: NA; J gene: TRBJ2-7; V gene: TRBV27; CDR3 protein: CASSPLHSYEQYF; CDR3 DNA: TGTGCCAGCAGTCCCCTACACAGCTACGAGCAGTACTTC
clone size: NA; D gene: TRBD1; J gene: TRBJ2-7; V gene: TRBV28; CDR3 protein: CASGETGIPYEQYF; CDR3 DNA: TGTGCCAGCGGAGAGACAGGGATACCCTACGAGCAGTACTTC
clone size: NA; D gene: NA; J gene: TRBJ1-1; V gene: TRBV6-1; CDR3 protein: CASGGQPEAFF; CDR3 DNA: TGTGCCAGCGGAGGACAGCCCGAAGCTTTCTTT
clone size: NA; D gene: NA; J gene: TRBJ2-7; V gene: TRBV10-1; CDR3 protein: CASSEGQEQYF; CDR3 DNA: TGCGCCAGCAGTGAGGGACAGGAGCAGTACTTC
clone size: once; D gene: NA; J gene: TRBJ1-6; V gene: TRBV5-1; CDR3 protein: CASSRPEGFNNSPLHF; CDR3 DNA: TGCGCCAGCAGCCGCCCGGAGGGGTTCAATAATTCACCCCTCCACTTT